This paragraph covers one T cell receptor (beta chain) sequence. There are a few counts of this clonotype. Its antigen remains undetermined. No base-level quality is on record; no much larger clone is a single base apart. This sample's time point label indicates: late sampling 161 to 241 days after vaccination in a few convalescent patients. This specimen's treatment or condition label, per the study, means: approximately 9-day PBMC culture with coronavirus spike peptide pools or control peptides (ViraFEST assay). The ViraFEST assay, used in the study, expanded antigen-specific T cells with peptide pools and then identified the expanded clonotypes through TCR sequencing. The convalescent patients' positive SARS-CoV-2 PCR tests fell between March and December 2020, which was before the Alpha, Beta and Delta variants emerged in the United States. PBMCs were cultured at a few million per well in IMDM supplemented with roughly 5% human AB serum and 8.5 to 10 IU/ml IL-2, with 9.5 to 10 ug/ml peptide pools added. On days 3 and 7, half of the culture medium was replaced with fresh IL-2-containing medium. CD4+ T cells were isolated after 10 days of culture through negative selection using the EasySep CD4+ T cell isolation kit. PBMCs were separated from whole blood using Ficoll-Paque Plus gradient centrifugation and then either used fresh or cryopreserved at -140C. In general, triplicate wells were set up for every culture condition.

This sample is drawn from a study of vaccination and CD4 T cells after COVID-19 (dated by TCRdb to between 2022 and 2023). About the full investigation: Convalescent patients had a positive SARS-CoV-2 result on nasal swab PCR, and of these patients, some 10 had mild disease and one had severe disease. The convalescent cohort comprised six males and four females, including two Hispanic individuals, seven Caucasians, two Asians and one multiracial person. Each participant got two doses of either the Pfizer-BioNTech BNT162b2 vaccine (n=8) or the Moderna mRNA-1273 vaccine (n=2). Post-COVID blood samples were collected from convalescent patients a median of around 96 days after diagnosis, with a range of about 30 to 161 days. Post-vaccine blood samples were obtained a median of approximately 70 days after the second vaccine dose, with a range of roughly 13 to 250 days. For a few convalescent patients, samples were collected at an early post-vaccination timepoint (day 14) as well as at a late post-vaccination timepoint (days 161 to 241). The cultures were stimulated with overlapping spike peptide pools from SARS-CoV-2 and from the common cold coronaviruses HCoV-NL63, HCoV-OC43 and HCoV-229E. As controls, cultures received a CEFX viral epitope pool (the positive control), an HIV-1 Nef peptide pool (the negative control), or no peptide at all. In around nine COVID-19 convalescent patients and a few infection-naive healthy vaccine recipients, the spike-specific CD4+ TCR repertoire before mRNA vaccination was compared with the repertoire after mRNA vaccination.

V lost 0 bases and J lost 4 bases; the stretch between them is 16 bases long. CDR1 and CDR2 are read off the germline V gene (reference sequence) as DFQATT and SNEGSKA. The CDR3 runs 16 amino acids, cysteine and phenylalanine included. Solely the CDR3 DNA is kept, with 48 bases framed from the first base. Library generation was performed with PCR. DNA from cultured CD4+ T cells was subjected to TCR sequencing with the Oncomine TCR Beta short-read assay at the Johns Hopkins FTIC core. Genomic DNA was extracted from the cultured CD4+ T cells with the QIAamp micro DNA kit. The Oncomine TCR Beta libraries from cultured CD4+ T cells were pooled using unique dual indexes and then sequenced on an Illumina iSeq 100. On the authors' methods: Non-productive sequences were removed, and CDR3s that did not start with C, did not end with F or W, or were shorter than 7 amino acids were discarded. Antigen-specific clonotypes were identified using the MANAFEST web application through comparison of peptide-stimulated wells with reference and other culture wells. To be called positive, a clone needed an FDR below 0.05, an odds ratio above 5, and a productive frequency above 0.1% in at least two of three replicate wells. Clonotypes that were significantly expanded in both SARS-CoV-2 spike wells and at least one common cold coronavirus spike condition were defined as cross-reactive. Levenshtein distances (stringdist) and unrooted phylogenetic trees (ape) in R version 3.6.1 were used to assess CDR3 homology. Using fastp trimming at Q25 and MiXCR clonotype assembly, TCRdb reanalyzed the public sequencing data and kept in-frame beta chains. One record per CDR3 amino acid sequence lists the most common genes and DNA. Here the V and J calls rest on TCRdb's processing, not on the authors' analysis. The sample yields about 21,000 distinct CDR3 sequences; about 43% were counted once. Roughly 9.9% of the sample belongs to the ten largest clones.

The study at large found these results: Of the vaccine-specific clones in convalescent patients, 304 of 307, or nearly all, reacted only to SARS-CoV-2 spike and did not cross-react with common cold coronaviruses. Relatively few convalescent patients were included in the study, and early timepoints after natural infection were not analyzed. Although the median number of SARS-CoV-2-reactive clonotypes went up from around 19 after infection to some 37 after vaccination, the increase was not significant. In convalescent patients, a median approximately 86% of post-vaccine SARS-CoV-2-reactive clones were detected only after vaccination, suggesting vaccine-specific priming.

This TCR derives from a human donor who had recovered from COVID-19. The chain is encoded by TRBV20-1 joined to TRBJ2-1; tentative D gene TRBD2, with 5 bases matching. The specimen comprised CD4+ T cells from blood, cultured in vitro, sampled about 7 months after SARS-CoV-2 vaccination. The DNA sequence reads TGCAGTGCTAGAGATCCGGGGATTGGGGTGTACAATGAGCAGTTCTTC. Translated, it gives CSARDPGIGVYNEQFF.